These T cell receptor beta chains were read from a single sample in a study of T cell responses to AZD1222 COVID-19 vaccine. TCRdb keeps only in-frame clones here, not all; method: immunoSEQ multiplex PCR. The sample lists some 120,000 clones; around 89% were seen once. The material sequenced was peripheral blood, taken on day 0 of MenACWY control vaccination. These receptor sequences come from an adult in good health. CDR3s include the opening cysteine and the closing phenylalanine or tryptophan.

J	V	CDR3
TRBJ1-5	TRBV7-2	CASSPTTGPNQPQHF
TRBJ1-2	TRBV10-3	CAINGDGSSYGYTF
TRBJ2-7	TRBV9	CASSVIGGQDEQYF
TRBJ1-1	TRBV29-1	CSVEQGQDTEAFF
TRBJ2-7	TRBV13	CASSLPAERGSYEQYF
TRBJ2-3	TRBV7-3	CASSSDLWYTQYF
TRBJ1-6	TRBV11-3	CASSLLTGPDSPLHF
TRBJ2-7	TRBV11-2	CASSLAGVAYEQYF
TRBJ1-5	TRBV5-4	CASSSPNQPQHF
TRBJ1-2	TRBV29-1	CSATGTGGYYGYTF
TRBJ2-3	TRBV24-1	CATAIDYADTQYF
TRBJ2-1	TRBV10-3	CAISLGPEQFF
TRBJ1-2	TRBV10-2	CASSTTGKGYGYTF
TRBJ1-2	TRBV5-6	CASSFRDRALSTF
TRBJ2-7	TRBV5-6	CASSLATYEQYF
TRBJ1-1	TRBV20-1	CSASYSNLRSMNTEAFF
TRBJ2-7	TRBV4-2	CASSQDTYEQYF
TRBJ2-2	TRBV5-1	CASSLLATTGELFF
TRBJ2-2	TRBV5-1	CASSPLLAANTGELFF
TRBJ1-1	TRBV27	CASSYHRAQSLTEAFF
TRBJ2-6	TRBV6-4	CASSDSGANVLTF
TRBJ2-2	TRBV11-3	CASSLSILGANTGELFF
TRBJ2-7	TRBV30	CACSWTSVSYEQYF
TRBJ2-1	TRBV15	CATSTSTYNEQFF
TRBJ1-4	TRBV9	CASSVGGALNEKLFF
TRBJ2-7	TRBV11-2	CASSSGQMEQYF
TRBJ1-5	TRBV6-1	CASSEGQGSQPQHF
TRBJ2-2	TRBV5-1	CASSLSQTGGELFF
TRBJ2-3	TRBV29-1	CSTGRDSTDTQYF
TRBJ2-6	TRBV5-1	CASRKAGGPSGANVLTF
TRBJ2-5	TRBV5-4	CASSLKTGEETQYF
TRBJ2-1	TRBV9	CASGAGPYYNEQFF
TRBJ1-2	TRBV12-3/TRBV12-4	CASSLGLGYTF
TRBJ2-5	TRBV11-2	CASSLVGGGHQETQYF
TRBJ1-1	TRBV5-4	CASRPPGVPFTEAFF
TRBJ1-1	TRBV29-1	CSVESGGKAFF
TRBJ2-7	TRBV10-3	CAISEYYEQYF
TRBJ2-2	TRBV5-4	CASSLRASQNTGELFF
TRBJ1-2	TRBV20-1	CSASDSLNYGYTF
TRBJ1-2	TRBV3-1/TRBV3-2	CASSQAPGVYGYTF
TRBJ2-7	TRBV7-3	CASSPGQGYEQYF
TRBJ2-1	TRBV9	CASSIQGGAYNEQFF
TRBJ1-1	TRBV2	CASSEARAEAFF
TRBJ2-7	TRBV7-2	CASSLEAQPAYEQYF
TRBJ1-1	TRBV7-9	CASSRQGANTEAFF
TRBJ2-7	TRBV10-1	CASSEGVGTSYEQYF
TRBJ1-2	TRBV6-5	CASSPDSAEYSGYTF
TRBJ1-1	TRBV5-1	CASTYDRMNTEAFF
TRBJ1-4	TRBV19	CASRQLATNEKLFF